The TCR beta chain described here comes from a study of neoadjuvant anti-PD-1 for oral cavity cancer. Study findings and constraints: PBMC Gini-index clonality exceeded responders' in non-responders post-nivolumab. Only a few patients per response group were TCR-analyzed; validation needed.

V lost 7 bases to trimming and J lost 9 bases; unmatched junction nucleotides: 12. Germline CDR1 is SEHNR and CDR2 is FQNEAQ (reference sequence). The CDR3 is 16 residues long. This clone was seen a handful of times. Antigen: not known. Only in-frame clones appear in the TCRdb table, and some are missing; sequencing was by immunoSEQ multiplex PCR. The table includes about 79,000 clones, approximately 82% detected once. The patients had HPV-negative, locally advanced oral cavity squamous cell carcinoma. The genes are TRBV7-9 and TRBJ2-7; TRBD2 matches at 16 bases. This TCR was sampled from a person aged 40 to 85 with oral cavity squamous cell carcinoma. The sample here was PBMCs, taken before nivolumab (anti-PD-1) treatment. CDR3 region: CASTPGTSGRGTVQYF. The CDR3 DNA follows: TGTGCCAGCACCCCCGGGACTAGCGGGAGGGGTACGGTGCAGTACTTC.